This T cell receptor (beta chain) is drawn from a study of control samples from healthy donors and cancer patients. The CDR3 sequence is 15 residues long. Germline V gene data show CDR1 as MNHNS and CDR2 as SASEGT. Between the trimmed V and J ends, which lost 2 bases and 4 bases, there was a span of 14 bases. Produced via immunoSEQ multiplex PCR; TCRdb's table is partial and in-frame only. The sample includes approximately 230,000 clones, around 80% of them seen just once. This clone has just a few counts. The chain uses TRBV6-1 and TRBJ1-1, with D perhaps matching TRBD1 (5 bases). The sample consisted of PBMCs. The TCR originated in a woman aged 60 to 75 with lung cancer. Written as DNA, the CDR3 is TGTGCCAGCAGTGAAATGTGGGGCGGAGGCACTGAAGCTTTCTTT. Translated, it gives CASSEMWGGGTEAFF.